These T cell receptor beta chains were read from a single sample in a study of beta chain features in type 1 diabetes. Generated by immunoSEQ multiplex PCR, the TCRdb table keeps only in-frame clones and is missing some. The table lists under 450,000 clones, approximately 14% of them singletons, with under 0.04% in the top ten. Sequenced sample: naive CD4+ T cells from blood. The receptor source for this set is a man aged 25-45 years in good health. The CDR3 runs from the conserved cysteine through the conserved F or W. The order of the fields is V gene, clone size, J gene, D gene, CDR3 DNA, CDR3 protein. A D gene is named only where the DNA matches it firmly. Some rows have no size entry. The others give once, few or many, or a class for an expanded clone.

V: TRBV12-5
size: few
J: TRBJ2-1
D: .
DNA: TGTGCTAGTGGTCCCCCCGTCGGAGTGGGGGAGCAGTTCTTC
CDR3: CASGPPVGVGEQFF

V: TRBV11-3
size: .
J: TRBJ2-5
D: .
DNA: TGTGCCAGCAGCTTAAGAGGGTACCAAGAGACCCAGTACTTC
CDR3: CASSLRGYQETQYF

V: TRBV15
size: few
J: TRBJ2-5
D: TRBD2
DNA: TGTGCCACCAGCAGAGATCTAGGACTAGCGGAAGAGACCCAGTACTTC
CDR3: CATSRDLGLAEETQYF

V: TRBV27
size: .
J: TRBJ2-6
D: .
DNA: TGTGCCAGCAGTCCAAGCCCTATCCCGGGGGCCAACGTCCTGACTTTC
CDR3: CASSPSPIPGANVLTF

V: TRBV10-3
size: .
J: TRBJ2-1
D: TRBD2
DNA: TGTGCCATCAGCCCTAGCGGGGGAGACAATGAGCAGTTCTTC
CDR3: CAISPSGGDNEQFF

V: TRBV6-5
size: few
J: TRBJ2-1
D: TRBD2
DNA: TGTGCCAGCAGAGGATTGGGGGAGGGCCGGAGTGAGCAGTTCTTC
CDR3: CASRGLGEGRSEQFF

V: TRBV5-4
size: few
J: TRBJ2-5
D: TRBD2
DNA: TGTGCCAGCAGCTACAGCGGGGGGGCCCGGGAGACCCAGTACTTC
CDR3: CASSYSGGARETQYF

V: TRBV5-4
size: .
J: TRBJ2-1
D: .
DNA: TGTGCCAGCAGGGATGCGAAGAACAATGAGCAGTTCTTC
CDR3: CASRDAKNNEQFF

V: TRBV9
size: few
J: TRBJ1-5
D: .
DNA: TGTGCCAGCAGCGTAGCGCCAGGGTTCAATCAGCCCCAGCATTTT
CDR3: CASSVAPGFNQPQHF

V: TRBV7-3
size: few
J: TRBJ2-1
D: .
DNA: TGTGCCAGCAGCCCGACCTTAGGACGGGACAATGAGCAGTTCTTC
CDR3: CASSPTLGRDNEQFF

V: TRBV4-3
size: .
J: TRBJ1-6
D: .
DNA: TGCGCCAGCAGCCAAGAGCTCGGGGCGGTCCTTTCACCCCTCCACTTT
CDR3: CASSQELGAVLSPLHF

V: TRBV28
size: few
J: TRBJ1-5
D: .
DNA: TGTGCCAGCGGCCCCACGTCAGGCGCAGGGGGCAATCAGCCCCAGCATTTT
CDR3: CASGPTSGAGGNQPQHF

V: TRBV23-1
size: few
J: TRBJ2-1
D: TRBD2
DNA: TGCGCCAGCAGTCACCCTAGCGGGAGAAAGAACAATGAGCAGTTCTTC
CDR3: CASSHPSGRKNNEQFF

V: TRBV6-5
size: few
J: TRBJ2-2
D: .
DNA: TGTGCCAGCAAACTAGGGGGCACCGGGGAGCTGTTTTTT
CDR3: CASKLGGTGELFF

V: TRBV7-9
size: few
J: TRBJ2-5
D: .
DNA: TGTGCCAGCAGCTTAGGAACGTCCGGGGAGACCCAGTACTTC
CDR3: CASSLGTSGETQYF

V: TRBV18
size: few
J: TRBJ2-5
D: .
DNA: TGTGCCAGCTCACCACCGAATGAAGAGACCCAGTACTTC
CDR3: CASSPPNEETQYF

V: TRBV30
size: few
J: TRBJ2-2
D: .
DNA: TGTGCCTGGACCGGCCGCGGATCCAGGAACACCGGGGAGCTGTTTTTT
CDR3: CAWTGRGSRNTGELFF

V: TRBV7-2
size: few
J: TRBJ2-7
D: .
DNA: TGTGCCAGCAGCTTAGGGACCCTGGTAAACTACGAGCAGTACTTC
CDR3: CASSLGTLVNYEQYF

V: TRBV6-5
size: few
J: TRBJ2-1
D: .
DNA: TGTGCCAGCAGTTACTCGAGGCTAAACAATGAGCAGTTCTTC
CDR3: CASSYSRLNNEQFF

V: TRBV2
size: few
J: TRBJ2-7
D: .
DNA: TGTGCCACTAGCGAGAATTCCTACGAGCAGTACTTC
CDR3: CATSENSYEQYF

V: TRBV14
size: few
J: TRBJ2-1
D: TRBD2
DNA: TGTGCCAGCAGCCAACTAGCGGGAGGAAGGGAGGACAATGAGCAGTTCTTC
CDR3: CASSQLAGGREDNEQFF

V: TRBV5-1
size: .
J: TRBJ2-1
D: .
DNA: TGCGCCAGCAGCTTGGCCGTGGGAGCATACAATGAGCAGTTCTTC
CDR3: CASSLAVGAYNEQFF